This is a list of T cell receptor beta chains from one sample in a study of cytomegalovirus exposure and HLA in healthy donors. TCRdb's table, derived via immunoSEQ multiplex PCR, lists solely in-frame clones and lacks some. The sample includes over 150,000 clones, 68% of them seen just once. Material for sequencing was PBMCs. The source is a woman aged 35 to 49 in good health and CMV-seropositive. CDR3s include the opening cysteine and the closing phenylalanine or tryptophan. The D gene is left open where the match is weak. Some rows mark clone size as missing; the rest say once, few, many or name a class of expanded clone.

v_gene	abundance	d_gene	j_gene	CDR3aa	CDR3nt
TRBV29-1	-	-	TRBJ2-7	CSVEVVSYEQYF	TGCAGCGTTGAAGTCGTGTCCTACGAGCAGTACTTC
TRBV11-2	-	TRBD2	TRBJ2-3	CASSLGSGNTDTQYF	TGTGCCAGCAGCTTGGGAAGCGGGAACACAGATACGCAGTATTTT
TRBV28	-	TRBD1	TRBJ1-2	CASSTGGADYGYTF	TGTGCCAGCAGTACAGGGGGCGCAGACTATGGCTACACCTTC
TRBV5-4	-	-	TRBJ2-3	CASSLEASADTQYF	TGTGCCAGCAGCCTGGAGGCAAGCGCAGATACGCAGTATTTT
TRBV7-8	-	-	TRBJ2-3	CASSLGGAGVDTQYF	TGTGCCAGCAGCCTTGGGGGGGCGGGAGTAGATACGCAGTATTTT
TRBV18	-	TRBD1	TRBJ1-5	CASSWDSVNQPQHF	TGTGCCAGCTCATGGGACAGCGTCAATCAGCCCCAGCATTTT
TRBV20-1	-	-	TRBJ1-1	CSARRDTEAFF	TGCAGTGCTAGACGAGACACTGAAGCTTTCTTT
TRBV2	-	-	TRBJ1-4	CASSVEGSGEKLFF	TGTGCCAGCAGTGTGGAGGGTAGCGGTGAAAAACTGTTTTTT
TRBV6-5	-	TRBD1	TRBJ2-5	CASRGTGGSETQYF	TGTGCCAGCAGAGGAACAGGGGGCTCAGAGACCCAGTACTTC
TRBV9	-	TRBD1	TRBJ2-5	CASSAGTARETQYF	TGTGCCAGCAGCGCCGGGACAGCGAGAGAGACCCAGTACTTC
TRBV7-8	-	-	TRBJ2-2	CASSLETAGGELFF	TGTGCCAGCAGCTTAGAAACGGCGGGCGGGGAGCTGTTTTTT
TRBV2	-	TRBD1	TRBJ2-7	CASSEVGTGRYEQYF	TGTGCCAGCAGTGAAGTTGGGACAGGGAGGTACGAGCAGTACTTC
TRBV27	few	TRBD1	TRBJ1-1	CASTQNYGQGAEAFF	TGTGCCAGCACTCAAAATTATGGACAGGGGGCTGAAGCTTTCTTT
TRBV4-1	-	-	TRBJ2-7	CASSQEQGYEQYF	TGCGCCAGCAGCCAGGAACAGGGCTACGAGCAGTACTTC
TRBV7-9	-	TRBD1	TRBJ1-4	CASSDRGLDEKLFF	TGTGCCAGCAGCGACAGGGGCCTTGATGAAAAACTGTTTTTT
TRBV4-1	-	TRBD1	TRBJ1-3	CASSPGQGPGNTIYF	TGCGCCAGCAGCCCGGGACAGGGGCCTGGAAACACCATATATTTT
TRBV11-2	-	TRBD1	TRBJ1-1	CASSPPRGTTYTEAFF	TGTGCCAGCAGCCCCCCCAGGGGGACCACATACACTGAAGCTTTCTTT
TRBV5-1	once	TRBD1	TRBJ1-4	CASSLEGQKLFF	TGCGCCAGCAGCTTAGAGGGACAGAAACTGTTTTTT
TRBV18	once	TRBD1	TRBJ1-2	CASSPPGTGTHGYTF	TGTGCCAGCTCACCACCGGGGACAGGGACACATGGCTACACCTTC
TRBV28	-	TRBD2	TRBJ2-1	CASSMGALAGVDNEQFF	TGTGCCAGCAGTATGGGGGCGCTAGCGGGAGTTGACAATGAGCAGTTCTTC
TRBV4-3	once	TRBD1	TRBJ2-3	CASSQALTGVSTDTQYF	TGCGCCAGCAGCCAAGCCCTCACAGGGGTTAGCACAGATACGCAGTATTTT
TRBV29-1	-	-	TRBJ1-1	CSVHRDMGNTEAFF	TGCAGCGTTCACCGGGACATGGGGAACACTGAAGCTTTCTTT
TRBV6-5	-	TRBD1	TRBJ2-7	CASSYMTGDRFYEQYF	TGTGCCAGCAGTTACATGACAGGGGACCGATTCTACGAGCAGTACTTC
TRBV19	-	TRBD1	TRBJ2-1	CASTLDRASVNEQFF	TGTGCCAGTACCCTAGACAGGGCCTCGGTCAATGAGCAGTTCTTC
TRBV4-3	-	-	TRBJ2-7	CASSQGVGLGEQYF	TGCGCCAGCAGCCAAGGCGTTGGGCTGGGCGAGCAGTACTTC
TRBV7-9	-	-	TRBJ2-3	CASGRSGTDTQYF	TGTGCCAGCGGGAGGAGCGGCACAGATACGCAGTATTTT
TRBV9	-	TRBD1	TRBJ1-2	CASTDRVGGGYTF	TGTGCCAGCACGGACAGGGTCGGCGGTGGCTACACCTTC
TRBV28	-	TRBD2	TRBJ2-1	CASSFPQRESEQFF	TGTGCCAGCAGTTTTCCCCAGCGGGAGAGCGAGCAGTTCTTC
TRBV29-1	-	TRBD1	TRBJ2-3	CSLSGTGGLSTDTQYF	TGCAGCTTATCCGGGACAGGGGGTCTAAGCACAGATACGCAGTATTTT
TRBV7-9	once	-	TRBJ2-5	CASSLMNGVRETQYF	TGTGCCAGCAGTCTTATGAACGGGGTAAGAGAGACCCAGTACTTC
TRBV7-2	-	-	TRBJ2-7	CASSLAGPIGGYEQYF	TGTGCCAGCAGCTTAGCGGGGCCTATAGGGGGATACGAGCAGTACTTC
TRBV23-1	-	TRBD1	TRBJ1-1	CANLRTGRAMNTEAFF	TGCGCCAACCTAAGGACAGGGAGAGCTATGAACACTGAAGCTTTCTTT
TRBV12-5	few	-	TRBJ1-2	CASGLVPGAF	TGTGCTAGTGGTTTGGTCCCAGGGGCCTTC
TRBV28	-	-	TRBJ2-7	CASRTDSYEQYF	TGTGCCAGCAGGACTGACTCCTACGAGCAGTACTTC
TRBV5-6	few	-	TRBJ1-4	CASSLRSPNEKLFF	TGTGCCAGCAGCTTGAGGAGCCCTAATGAAAAACTGTTTTTT
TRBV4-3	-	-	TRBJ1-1	CASSRKPGGDQRGTEAFF	TGCGCCAGCAGCCGCAAGCCCGGGGGGGATCAGCGTGGCACTGAAGCTTTCTTT
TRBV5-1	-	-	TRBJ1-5	CASSLDGDGSNQPQHF	TGCGCCAGCAGCTTGGACGGAGACGGTAGCAATCAGCCCCAGCATTTT
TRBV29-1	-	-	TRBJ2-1	CSVGLVSGSYNEQFF	TGCAGCGTTGGGTTGGTGAGCGGCTCCTACAATGAGCAGTTCTTC
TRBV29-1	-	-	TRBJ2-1	CSVGGGGSSYNEQFF	TGCAGCGTTGGAGGGGGTGGTAGCTCCTACAATGAGCAGTTCTTC
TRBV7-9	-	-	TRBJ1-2	CASSLASRGYGYTF	TGTGCCAGCAGCTTAGCTAGTAGGGGCTATGGCTACACCTTC
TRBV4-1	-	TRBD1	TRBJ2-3	CASSQGGGQGSDTQYF	TGCGCCAGCAGCCAAGGGGGAGGACAGGGGTCAGATACGCAGTATTTT
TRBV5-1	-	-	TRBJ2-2	CASRETGLETGELFF	TGCGCCAGCAGGGAAACAGGGTTGGAAACCGGGGAGCTGTTTTTT
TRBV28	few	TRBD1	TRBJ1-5	CASSSTGGGQPQHF	TGTGCCAGCAGCTCAACAGGGGGCGGTCAGCCCCAGCATTTT
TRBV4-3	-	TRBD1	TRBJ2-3	CASSLGTGDSTQYF	TGCGCCAGCAGCCTCGGGACAGGGGACAGTACGCAGTATTTT
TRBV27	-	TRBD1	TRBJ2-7	CASSVDRGPYEQYF	TGTGCCAGCAGTGTGGACAGGGGCCCCTACGAGCAGTACTTC
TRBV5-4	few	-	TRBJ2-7	CASSYYRVSDEQYF	TGTGCCAGCAGCTATTACAGGGTTAGTGACGAGCAGTACTTC
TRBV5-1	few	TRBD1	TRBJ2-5	CASSLGDRSQETQYF	TGCGCCAGCAGCTTGGGGGACAGGTCCCAAGAGACCCAGTACTTC
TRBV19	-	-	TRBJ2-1	CASTRASLGPYNEQFF	TGTGCCAGTACCCGGGCCTCCTTGGGGCCCTACAATGAGCAGTTCTTC
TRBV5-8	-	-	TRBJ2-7	CASSPSEQYF	TGTGCCAGCAGCCCCTCCGAGCAGTACTTC
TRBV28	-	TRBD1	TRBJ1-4	CASRFGGQPNEKLFF	TGTGCCAGCAGGTTTGGGGGACAGCCTAATGAAAAACTGTTTTTT
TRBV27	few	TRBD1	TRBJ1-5	CASSPDRGPTYSNQPQHF	TGTGCCAGCAGCCCTGACAGGGGTCCCACTTATAGCAATCAGCCCCAGCATTTT
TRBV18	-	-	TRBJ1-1	CASSEGEGTEAFF	TGTGCCAGCTCGGAGGGTGAGGGCACTGAAGCTTTCTTT
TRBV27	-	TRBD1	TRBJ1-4	CASSPQGTNEKLFF	TGTGCCAGCAGTCCACAGGGGACTAATGAAAAACTGTTTTTT
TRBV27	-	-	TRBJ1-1	CASSSQGGRNTEAFF	TGTGCCAGCAGTTCACAAGGAGGGAGGAACACTGAAGCTTTCTTT
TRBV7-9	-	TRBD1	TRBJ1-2	CASSPKPGQGENDGYTF	TGTGCCAGCAGCCCAAAACCCGGACAGGGCGAAAACGATGGCTACACCTTC
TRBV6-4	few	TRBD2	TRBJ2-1	CASSDLAGVAEQFF	TGTGCCAGCAGTGACTTAGCGGGAGTTGCTGAGCAGTTCTTC
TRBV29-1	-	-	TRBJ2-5	CSGQPGEVETQYF	TGCAGCGGACAGCCGGGAGAGGTGGAGACCCAGTACTTC
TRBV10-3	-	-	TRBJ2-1	CAISGGDYNEQFF	TGTGCCATCAGTGGGGGGGACTACAATGAGCAGTTCTTC
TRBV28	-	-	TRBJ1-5	CASSLRGGQPQHF	TGTGCCAGCAGTTTACGGGGAGGGCAGCCCCAGCATTTT
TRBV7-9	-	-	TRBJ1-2	CASSQGRGGYTF	TGTGCCAGCAGTCAGGGCAGGGGCGGCTACACCTTC